Below are 2 T cell receptor beta chains sequenced from a single sample in a study of blood T cell repertoires in COVID-19. The assay was immunoSEQ multiplex PCR, and TCRdb's table has in-frame clones only and misses some. The sample carries fewer than 40,000 clones, over 75% recorded once. Sample: peripheral blood. Receptor source: a human donor in a cohort sampled during active COVID-19.

The J gene is TRBJ2-3, the V gene TRBV3-1 (or the pseudogene TRBV3-2); possibly TRBD2 for D (7 bases). V dropped 1 base and J dropped 4 bases, with 12 bases sitting between them. CDR3 size: 15 residues. Looked up from germline, CDR1 is LGHDT and CDR2 is YNNKEL (reference sequence). In DNA form, the CDR3 reads TGTGCCAGCAGCCAAGGGGGGGGCCCCGCAGATACGCAGTATTTT. Residues: CASSQGGGPADTQYF.

The chain is built from TRBV19 and TRBJ2-3; 7 positions agree with TRBD1. The germline gives CDR1 LNHDA, CDR2 SQIVND (reference sequence). The V segment lost 1 base and the J segment 4 bases; nucleotides outside the gene matches: 5. The length of the CDR3 is 15 residues. CDR3 sequence (DNA): TGTGCCAGTAGTATAGGACAGGGCCGGGCAGATACGCAGTATTTT. Its translation is CASSIGQGRADTQYF.